What follows are 5 T cell receptor beta chains derived from one specimen sequenced in a study of blood T cells in healthy people across ages. Through a sample-barcoded 5' primer and a J-beta primer mix, a second PCR was run for about 6 to 12 cycles. Each CDR3 protein is one row after TCRdb ran MiXCR on the 5' RACE reads. Of about 1.6 million distinct CDR3 sequences detected, roughly 32% appear once; the ten largest clones hold about 11%. The sample comprised blood. The receptors shown here come from a woman in her twenties or thirties in good health.

The V call is TRBV7-8, the J call TRBJ2-3; TRBD2 is a possible D gene (5 bases). Germline V gene data show CDR1 as SGHVS and CDR2 as FQNEAQ. The CDR3 consists of 16 residues. Trimming took off 2 bases at V and 6 bases at J, with 18 bases between the two ends. CDR3 nucleotide sequence: TGTGCCAGCAGCTTATATCGCGGGTACATAAGGGATACGCAGTATTTT. This translates into CASSLYRGYIRDTQYF.

The chain links TRBV24-1 to TRBJ2-1; D uncertain. CDR1 KGHDR and CDR2 SFDVKD come from the germline V gene. V dropped 0 bases and J dropped 15 bases, with 14 bases sitting between them. There are 13 residues in the CDR3. The CDR3 region is CATSDLPSSMRFF. CDR3 in DNA: TGTGCCACCAGTGATTTGCCGTCCAGCATGCGGTTCTTC.

As to this clonotype: Compared with germline, one end of the junction differs, possibly owing to a read error. J is TRBJ2-7 and V is TRBV27; the D gene is possibly TRBD2 (5 bases). Germline loops: CDR1 MNHEY, CDR2 SMNVEV (reference sequence). CDR3 length: 16 amino acids. CDR3 loop: CAGSLAGPRGPYEQYF. CDR3 nucleotide sequence: TGTGCCGGCAGTTTGGCCGGGCCCCGAGGGCCCTACGAGCAGTACTTC.

There are a few counts of this clonotype. The genes are TRBV5-1 and TRBJ1-1; no clear D gene. CDR1 is SGHRS and CDR2 is YFSETQ in the germline V gene. Trimming cost V 1 base and J 5 bases, with 6 bases left between them. This CDR3 contains 12 residues. In nucleotides, the CDR3 is TGCGCCAGCAGCTTGACAAGAACTGAAGCTTTCTTT. It translates to CASSLTRTEAFF.

This clonotype was seen many times. The chain recombines TRBV29-1 with TRBJ2-5; D uncertain. Per germline, CDR1 SQVTM and CDR2 ANQGSEA. V lost 4 bases to trimming and J lost 4 bases, with 13 bases between them. The CDR3 has 13 amino acids. The chain's CDR3 is CSVARPDSETQYF. In DNA, the CDR3 is TGCAGCGTTGCACGTCCAGACTCAGAGACCCAGTACTTC.